Below, one T cell receptor beta chain is given with its context. Antigen: not known. RNA was extracted and reverse transcribed into cDNA as the sequencing template. Method: immunoSEQ multiplex PCR; TCRdb's copy keeps in-frame clones and lacks some. The sample shows 100,000 to 150,000 clones, approximately 53% of them seen only once. Lesional scalp punch biopsies and peripheral blood came from alopecia areata patients. V shed 4 bases, J shed 7 bases, and the junction held 2 bases outside the gene matches. The CDR3 is made up of 14 amino acids. Germline CDR1 reads SNHLY; CDR2 reads FYNNEI. This record comes from a study of CD8+ T cells in alopecia areata. Overall study: After 6 to 18 months of tofacitinib, follow-up continued 6 months off drug.

Study results and limitations: Among the cells sequenced in scalp samples are also the resident alphabeta T cells of normal skin.

The specimen comprised CD4+ T cells sorted from blood, sampled at week 0. The receptor was isolated from a human donor with alopecia areata. The chain has TRBV2 and TRBJ2-1; 12 bases fit TRBD2. CDR3 sequence (DNA): TGTGCCAGCAGTGGGACTAGCGGGGCGAATGAGCAGTTCTTC. Its protein is CASSGTSGANEQFF.